This TCR beta chain was sequenced for a study of human T cells and chemical hapten exposure. This clonotype was seen repeatedly, ten times or more. Deletions cut 5 bases from V and 0 bases from J, with 7 bases between. Per germline, CDR1 SGHTA and CDR2 FQGNSA. The CDR3 sequence is 13 residues long. Documented time point: patch test 1, 2 weeks after DPC sensitization. Treatment of the sample: therapeutic diphenylcyclopropenone sensitization with weekly scalp DPC. Prior to application of each patch test, blood was drawn. TCRdb redid the calling of the RACE reads with MiXCR, one entry per CDR3 protein. The top ten clones hold less than 2% of a sample with 150,000 to 200,000 distinct CDR3 sequences, more than 14% of them seen once.

This TCR was sampled from a woman aged 25 to 39 with alopecia areata. Some clones in this sample may be carry-over from other donors' samples. This chain links TRBV7-2 with TRBJ1-1; the D is unclear. Sequencing was performed on whole blood, taken in connection with sensitization to the hapten diphenylcyclopropenone (DPC). As DNA, the CDR3 is TGTGCCAGCAGCAATCAGGTGAACACTGAAGCTTTCTTT. As protein: CASSNQVNTEAFF.